This T cell receptor beta chain was retrieved from a study of T cells in Graves' hyperthyroidism and ophthalmopathy (dated by TCRdb to about 2019). About the study as a whole: Peripheral blood samples were taken at initial diagnosis, before any treatment was given. To identify distinguishing TCR V-J signatures, a discovery cohort of 100 or so patients was used, comprising under 45 with Graves' ophthalmopathy and around 60 with stable Graves' hyperthyroidism. Prospective prediction of ophthalmopathy was tested in an independent validation cohort consisting of 18 hyperthyroidism patients and 15 to 17 patients who later progressed to ophthalmopathy. The 95 to 100 discovery patients were randomly split 7:3 into training and test sets. The study also compared thyroid tissue and blood T-cell repertoires from about six Graves' hyperthyroidism patients. Once sampling was done, hyperthyroidism patients were given methimazole at a starting dose of 30 mg daily, whereas ophthalmopathy patients were given high-dose intravenous methylprednisolone. The paper describes TCR Vbeta CDR3 sequencing of about 140 peripheral blood samples, made up of under 50 ophthalmopathy patients, around 73 hyperthyroidism patients and 17 progressor patients.

General study outcomes and caveats: A 13 V-J signature model separated ophthalmopathy from stable hyperthyroidism, with approximately 86% sensitivity and 81.08% specificity in cross-validation and 80%/75% in testing. Sample size was not statistically predetermined, and investigators were not blinded to group allocation. Blood samples also contained most of the expanded thyroid clonotypes (frequency above 0.001), which suggests that blood repertoires may reflect thyroid immune responses. In validation, the model predicted progression to ophthalmopathy with 60% to 71% sensitivity and over 72% specificity, a median of about six months before onset.

From cysteine to phenylalanine, the CDR3 is 16 amino acids long. The only DNA kept is the CDR3, 48 bases in frame from the first base. The germline V and J ends show losses of 5 bases and 9 bases respectively, and no gene match explains 7 bases of the junction. The CDR1 and CDR2 encoded by the germline V gene are SGHTA and FQGNSA. Hyperthyroidism patients were aged 18 to 65 years and newly diagnosed, with disease duration of less than 2 months. The study excluded patients with uncontrolled infections, other autoimmune diseases, pregnancy or lactation. Clinical symptoms, serum thyroxine and TRAb, thyroid ultrasound, and orbital computed tomography formed the basis for the diagnoses. For progressor patients, blood was drawn at the first diagnosis of hyperthyroidism, before any ophthalmopathy symptoms had appeared. PBMCs were isolated from about 9 ml of fresh peripheral blood by Ficoll-Paque density gradient centrifugation. Progressor patients were first diagnosed with Graves' hyperthyroidism and then developed ophthalmopathy during follow-up. Trizol reagent was used to extract total RNA, and RNA quality was then checked on an Agilent 2100 Bioanalyzer.

TCR beta CDR3 regions were amplified from RNA transcripts. The first round of RT-PCR for the TCR CDR3 was performed with the HTBI primer set and the Qiagen OneStep RT-PCR kit. Libraries were constructed in a second round of multiplex PCR, after which size selection and purification were performed. Paired-end sequencing of the libraries was performed with 100 bp reads on an Illumina HiSeq2000. The authors processed their data as follows. SOAPnuke was used to process the raw data, throwing out any read that contained adapters or uncalled bases, had a mean Phred below 15, or lacked an exact constant-primer or identifier match. COPE v1.2.5 was used to merge the high-quality paired reads, and each unique nucleotide sequence was defined as a clonotype. MiTCR v1.1 was used to align clonotypes to the IMGT TRBV, TRBD and TRBJ reference segments. Only V-J combinations with frequency above 0.0001, covering roughly 99% of repertoires, were analysed. A TCS score was defined as the ratio of F50 (clonal expansion) to E x V (chaos), with BLOSUM62-based TCRdist applied between CDR3 peptides within each V-J. Welch's t-statistics and random forest reduced around 550 V-J features to roughly 13, which were used in a naive Bayes classifier (R e1071). TCRdb took the public reads, trimmed them with fastp at Q25, ran MiXCR for clone calling and kept in-frame beta chains. Rows with a matching CDR3 protein are joined into one entry that keeps the most common DNA and genes. These V and J calls originate from TCRdb's pipeline instead of the authors' own analysis. The sample has about 290,000 distinct CDR3 sequences on record, about 14% of them singletons. Around 7.9% of the sample goes to the ten largest clones.

In regard to this clonotype: Its antigen specificity is not known. No much larger clone is present one base from it, and per-base qualities are unavailable.

Specimen: blood. Here the chain combines TRBV7-2 and TRBJ2-1; 16 central nucleotides agree with TRBD2. The clonotype originates from a woman between 25 and 40 years old with Graves' hyperthyroidism that later progressed to Graves' ophthalmopathy. The DNA sequence follows: TGTGCCAGCAGCAAGGGACTAGCGGGAGGGGGGAGTGAGCAGTTCTTC. Its amino acids are CASSKGLAGGGSEQFF.